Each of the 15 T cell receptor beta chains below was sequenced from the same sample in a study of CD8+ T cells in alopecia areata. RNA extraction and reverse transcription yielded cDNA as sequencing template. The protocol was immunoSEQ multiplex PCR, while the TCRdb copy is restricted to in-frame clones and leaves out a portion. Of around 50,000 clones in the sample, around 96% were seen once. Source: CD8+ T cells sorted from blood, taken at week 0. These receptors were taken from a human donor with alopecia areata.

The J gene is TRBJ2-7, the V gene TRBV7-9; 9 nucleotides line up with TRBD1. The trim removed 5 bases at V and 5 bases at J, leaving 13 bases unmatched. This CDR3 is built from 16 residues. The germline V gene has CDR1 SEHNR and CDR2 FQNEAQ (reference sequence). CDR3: CASSPTRGQGSHEQYF. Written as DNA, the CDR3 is TGTGCCAGCAGCCCCACCCGGGGACAGGGTTCCCACGAGCAGTACTTC. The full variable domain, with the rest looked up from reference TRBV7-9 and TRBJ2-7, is DTGVSQNPRHKITKRGQNVTFRCDPISEHNRLYWYRQTLGQGPEFLTYFQNEAQLEKSRLLSDRFSAERPKGSFSTLEIQRTEQGDSAMYLCASSPTRGQGSHEQYFGPGTRLTVT.

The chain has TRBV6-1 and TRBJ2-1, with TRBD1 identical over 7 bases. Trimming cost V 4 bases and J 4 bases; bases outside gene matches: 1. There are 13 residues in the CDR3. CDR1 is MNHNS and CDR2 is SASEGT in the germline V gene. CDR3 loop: CASSGTGYNEQFF. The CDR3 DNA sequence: TGTGCCAGCAGTGGGACAGGATACAATGAGCAGTTCTTC.

In nucleotides, the CDR3 is TGTGCCACCGACCCCACACAGGGGCGACTGACCGGGGAGCTGTTTTTT. The encoded protein is CATDPTQGRLTGELFF. The V and J genes are TRBV19 and TRBJ2-2; 7 bases line up with TRBD1. CDR3 length: 16 residues. The germline V gene encodes CDR1 LNHDA and CDR2 SQIVND (reference sequence). Unmatched junction bases numbered 16, after V lost 10 bases and J lost 5 bases.

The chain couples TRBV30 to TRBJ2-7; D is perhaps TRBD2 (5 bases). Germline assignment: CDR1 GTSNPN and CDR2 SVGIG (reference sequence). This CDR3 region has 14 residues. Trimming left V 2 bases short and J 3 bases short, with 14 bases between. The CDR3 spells CAWSYGDIGYEQYF. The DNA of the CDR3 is TGTGCCTGGAGTTACGGGGATATTGGCTACGAGCAGTACTTC.

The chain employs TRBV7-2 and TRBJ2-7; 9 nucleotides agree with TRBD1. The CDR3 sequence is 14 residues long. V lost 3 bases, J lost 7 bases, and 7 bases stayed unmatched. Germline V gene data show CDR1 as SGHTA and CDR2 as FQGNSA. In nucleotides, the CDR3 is TGTGCCAGCAGCTTGGGGACAGGGAGGCAAGAGCAGTACTTC. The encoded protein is CASSLGTGRQEQYF.

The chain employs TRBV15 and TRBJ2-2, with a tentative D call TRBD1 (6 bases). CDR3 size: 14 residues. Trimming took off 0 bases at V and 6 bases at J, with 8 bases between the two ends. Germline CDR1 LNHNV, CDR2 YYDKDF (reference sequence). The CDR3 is CATSRDRGPGELFF. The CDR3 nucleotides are TGTGCCACCAGCAGAGACAGGGGTCCCGGGGAGCTGTTTTTT.

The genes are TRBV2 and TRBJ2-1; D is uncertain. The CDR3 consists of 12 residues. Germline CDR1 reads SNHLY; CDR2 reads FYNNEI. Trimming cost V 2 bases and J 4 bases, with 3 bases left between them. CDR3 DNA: TGTGCCAGCAGTGAACTTTACAATGAGCAGTTCTTC. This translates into CASSELYNEQFF.

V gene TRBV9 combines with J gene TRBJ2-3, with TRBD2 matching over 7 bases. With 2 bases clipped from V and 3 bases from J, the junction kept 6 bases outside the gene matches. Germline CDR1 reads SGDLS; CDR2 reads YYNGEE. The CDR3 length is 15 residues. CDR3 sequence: CASSVLLAATDTQYF. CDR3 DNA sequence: TGTGCCAGCAGCGTTCTTCTAGCGGCTACAGATACGCAGTATTTT.

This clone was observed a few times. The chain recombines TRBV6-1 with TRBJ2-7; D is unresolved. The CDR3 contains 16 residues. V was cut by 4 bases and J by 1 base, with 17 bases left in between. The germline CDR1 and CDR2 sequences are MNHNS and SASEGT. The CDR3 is CASSAAADPISYEQYF. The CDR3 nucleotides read TGTGCCAGCAGTGCCGCCGCGGACCCGATATCCTACGAGCAGTACTTC.

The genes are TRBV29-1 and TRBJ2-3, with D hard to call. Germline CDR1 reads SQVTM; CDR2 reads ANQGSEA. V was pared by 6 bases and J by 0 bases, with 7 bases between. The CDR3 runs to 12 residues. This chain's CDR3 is CSVEPSTDTQYF. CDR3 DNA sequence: TGCAGCGTGGAACCTAGCACAGATACGCAGTATTTT.

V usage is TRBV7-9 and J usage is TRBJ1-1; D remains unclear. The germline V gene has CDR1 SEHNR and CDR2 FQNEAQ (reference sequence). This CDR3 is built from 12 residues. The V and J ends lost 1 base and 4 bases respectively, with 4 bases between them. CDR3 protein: CASSLGATEAFF. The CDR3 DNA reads TGTGCCAGCAGCTTAGGTGCCACTGAAGCTTTCTTT.

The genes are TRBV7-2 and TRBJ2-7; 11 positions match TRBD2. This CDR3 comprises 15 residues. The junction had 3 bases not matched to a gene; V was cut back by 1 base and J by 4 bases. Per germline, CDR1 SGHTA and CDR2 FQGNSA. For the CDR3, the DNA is TGTGCCAGCAGCTTAGTGAGACTAGCGGGATACGAGCAGTACTTC. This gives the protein CASSLVRLAGYEQYF. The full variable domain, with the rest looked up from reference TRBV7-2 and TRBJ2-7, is GAGVSQSPSNKVTEKGKDVELRCDPISGHTALYWYRQSLGQGLEFLIYFQGNSAPDKSGLPSDRFSAERTGGSVSTLTIQRTQQEDSAVYLCASSLVRLAGYEQYFGPGTRLTVT.

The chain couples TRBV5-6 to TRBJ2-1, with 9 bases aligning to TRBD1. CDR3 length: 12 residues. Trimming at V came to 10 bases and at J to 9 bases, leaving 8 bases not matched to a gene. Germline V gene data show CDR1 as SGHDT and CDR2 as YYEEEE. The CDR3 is CACGTGLSEQFF. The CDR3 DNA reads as TGTGCCTGCGGGACAGGGTTAAGTGAGCAGTTCTTC.

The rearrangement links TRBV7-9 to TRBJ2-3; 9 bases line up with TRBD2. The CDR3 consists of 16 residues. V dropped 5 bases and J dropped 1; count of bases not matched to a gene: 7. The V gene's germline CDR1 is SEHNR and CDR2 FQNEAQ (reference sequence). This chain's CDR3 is CASSVRRTSGTDTQYF. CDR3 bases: TGTGCCAGCAGCGTTCGTCGGACTAGCGGCACAGATACGCAGTATTTT.

CDR3 sequence reads: CASSLAGTGHSPLHF. Written as DNA, the CDR3 is TGTGCCAGCAGTTTGGCTGGGACAGGGCATTCACCCCTCCACTTT. The gene calls are TRBV27 and TRBJ1-6, with 9 bases that match TRBD1. J gave up 8 bases and V 3 bases, and 5 bases lay outside the gene matches. Germline lookup yields CDR1 MNHEY and CDR2 SMNVEV (reference sequence). The CDR3 is 15 residues long.